The rows below give T cell receptor beta chains drawn from one sample of a study of shared clonotypes between healthy human individuals. Some clones are missing from TCRdb's copy, which holds only in-frame ones; the method was immunoSEQ multiplex PCR. The sample includes 1 million to 1.2 million clones, 60% to 80% seen only once; the top ten take approximately 0.95%. Sequencing was performed on memory CD4+ T cells from PBMCs. All receptors come from a man between 18 and 29 years old in good health. Some clones in this sample may be carry-over from other donors' samples. Each CDR3 is given with its conserved first and last residue. Fields, in order: D gene, V gene, J gene, CDR3 length, clone size, CDR3 DNA, CDR3 protein. A D gene is named only where the DNA matches it firmly. Expanded clones are given a class, and other clones once, few, many or no size at all.

d_gene: NA
v_gene: TRBV5-4
j_gene: TRBJ2-5
len: 17
abundance: NA
CDR3nt: TGTGCCAGCAGCTGGGCCAGGGTGGGAGCGGGTCAAGAGACCCAGTACTTC
CDR3aa: CASSWARVGAGQETQYF

d_gene: TRBD1
v_gene: TRBV5-1
j_gene: TRBJ1-4
len: 16
abundance: NA
CDR3nt: TGCGCCAGCAGCGCCGGGACAGCGACCACGAATGAAAAACTGTTTTTT
CDR3aa: CASSAGTATTNEKLFF

d_gene: TRBD1
v_gene: TRBV2
j_gene: TRBJ1-5
len: 13
abundance: NA
CDR3nt: TGTGCCAGCAGTTCCACAGGGGTTCAGCCCCAGCATTTT
CDR3aa: CASSSTGVQPQHF

d_gene: NA
v_gene: TRBV5-8
j_gene: TRBJ2-3
len: 14
abundance: NA
CDR3nt: TGTGCCAGCAGCTTTTTAATCGGCGCAGATACGCAGTATTTT
CDR3aa: CASSFLIGADTQYF

d_gene: NA
v_gene: TRBV6-5
j_gene: TRBJ2-7
len: 15
abundance: NA
CDR3nt: TGTGCCAGCAGTTACCAGAAACAGGGCACCCACGAGCAGTACTTC
CDR3aa: CASSYQKQGTHEQYF

d_gene: NA
v_gene: TRBV4-2
j_gene: TRBJ1-3
len: 15
abundance: NA
CDR3nt: TGTGCCAGCAGCCCGCGGGCGGCTACTGGAAACACCATATATTTT
CDR3aa: CASSPRAATGNTIYF

d_gene: TRBD2
v_gene: TRBV6-5
j_gene: TRBJ2-3
len: 15
abundance: NA
CDR3nt: TGTGCCAGCAGCCTTCTAGCGGCTAGCACAGATACGCAGTATTTT
CDR3aa: CASSLLAASTDTQYF

d_gene: NA
v_gene: TRBV11-2
j_gene: TRBJ2-5
len: 15
abundance: NA
CDR3nt: TGTGCCAGCAGCTTAGTTAAAGGGGACGGAGAGACCCAGTACTTC
CDR3aa: CASSLVKGDGETQYF

d_gene: NA
v_gene: TRBV5-1
j_gene: TRBJ1-4
len: 14
abundance: few
CDR3nt: TGCGCCAGCAGCAGCACAGCCGTGAATGAAAAACTGTTTTTT
CDR3aa: CASSSTAVNEKLFF

d_gene: TRBD2
v_gene: TRBV27
j_gene: TRBJ2-7
len: 14
abundance: NA
CDR3nt: TGTGCCAGCGGATGGAGCGGGAGCTCCTACGAGCAGTACTTC
CDR3aa: CASGWSGSSYEQYF

d_gene: TRBD2
v_gene: TRBV6-4
j_gene: TRBJ2-7
len: 14
abundance: NA
CDR3nt: TGTGCCAGCAGTGACTTGGGACTAGTCGACGAGCAGTACTTC
CDR3aa: CASSDLGLVDEQYF

d_gene: NA
v_gene: TRBV7-2
j_gene: TRBJ2-5
len: 14
abundance: NA
CDR3nt: TGTGCCAGCAGCTTACGGAGGGCCGAAGAGACCCAGTACTTC
CDR3aa: CASSLRRAEETQYF

d_gene: NA
v_gene: TRBV5-8
j_gene: TRBJ2-7
len: 16
abundance: NA
CDR3nt: TGTGCCAGCAGCTTCCAACGGGACTCGTACCCGGGGGAGCAGTACTTC
CDR3aa: CASSFQRDSYPGEQYF

d_gene: NA
v_gene: TRBV28
j_gene: TRBJ2-1
len: 13
abundance: NA
CDR3nt: TGTGCCAGCAGTCCGCCCCCGCACGGGGAGCAGTTCTTC
CDR3aa: CASSPPPHGEQFF

d_gene: TRBD2
v_gene: TRBV4-1
j_gene: TRBJ2-3
len: 21
abundance: many
CDR3nt: TGCGCCAGCAGCCAGCCCCCCGGGACTAGCGGGAGGGCCGGGGGCACAGATACGCAGTATTTT
CDR3aa: CASSQPPGTSGRAGGTDTQYF

d_gene: NA
v_gene: TRBV7-6
j_gene: TRBJ1-5
len: 15
abundance: once
CDR3nt: TGTGCCAGCAGCCGCGCGGAGGGGAGCAATCAGCCCCAGCATTTT
CDR3aa: CASSRAEGSNQPQHF

d_gene: NA
v_gene: TRBV29-1
j_gene: TRBJ1-1
len: 13
abundance: NA
CDR3nt: TGCAGCGCCCGTCAGGGAACGAACACTGAAGCTTTCTTT
CDR3aa: CSARQGTNTEAFF

d_gene: TRBD1
v_gene: TRBV6-6
j_gene: TRBJ1-1
len: 14
abundance: NA
CDR3nt: TGTGCCAGCAGTTATCCCGACAGGGGGGCTGAAGCTTTCTTT
CDR3aa: CASSYPDRGAEAFF

d_gene: NA
v_gene: TRBV7-9
j_gene: TRBJ2-5
len: 15
abundance: NA
CDR3nt: TGTGCCAGCAGCCCCGGAGGGGGCTCTCAAGAGACCCAGTACTTC
CDR3aa: CASSPGGGSQETQYF

d_gene: NA
v_gene: TRBV7-9
j_gene: TRBJ2-7
len: 13
abundance: NA
CDR3nt: TGTGCCAGCAGCCTCCGACTCCCCTACGAGCAGTACTTC
CDR3aa: CASSLRLPYEQYF

d_gene: NA
v_gene: TRBV11-2
j_gene: TRBJ2-1
len: 15
abundance: NA
CDR3nt: TGTGCCAGCAGCTCCAGGGGCCACGGAGGTGATGAGCAGTTCTTC
CDR3aa: CASSSRGHGGDEQFF

d_gene: NA
v_gene: TRBV7-9
j_gene: TRBJ1-3
len: 16
abundance: NA
CDR3nt: TGTGCCAGCAGCTCCTCCAGGGAAGGGGCTGGAAACACCATATATTTT
CDR3aa: CASSSSREGAGNTIYF

d_gene: NA
v_gene: TRBV7-9
j_gene: TRBJ1-1
len: 15
abundance: NA
CDR3nt: TGTGCCAGCAGCTTGCAGGGTGGGTCGGTCACTGAAGCTTTCTTT
CDR3aa: CASSLQGGSVTEAFF

d_gene: NA
v_gene: TRBV18
j_gene: TRBJ2-2
len: 15
abundance: NA
CDR3nt: TGTGCCAGCTCACCACGGGGCAGGAACGCCGGGGAGCTGTTTTTT
CDR3aa: CASSPRGRNAGELFF

d_gene: TRBD1
v_gene: TRBV2
j_gene: TRBJ1-2
len: 15
abundance: NA
CDR3nt: TGTGCCAGCAGTGTGGGCCAGGGGGGTGGCTATGGCTACACCTTC
CDR3aa: CASSVGQGGGYGYTF

d_gene: NA
v_gene: TRBV7-2
j_gene: TRBJ2-7
len: 13
abundance: medium-sized
CDR3nt: TGTGCCAGCAGCCCCGGGCCACGCTACGAGCAGTACTTC
CDR3aa: CASSPGPRYEQYF

d_gene: NA
v_gene: TRBV18
j_gene: TRBJ2-7
len: 16
abundance: NA
CDR3nt: TGTGCCAGCTCACCTTCACCGGGAGCGGCACTCTACGAGCAGTACTTC
CDR3aa: CASSPSPGAALYEQYF

d_gene: NA
v_gene: TRBV27
j_gene: TRBJ2-1
len: 16
abundance: NA
CDR3nt: TGTGCCAGCAGTTCCGCGGCGGGGAACTCCTACAATGAGCAGTTCTTC
CDR3aa: CASSSAAGNSYNEQFF

d_gene: TRBD1
v_gene: TRBV2
j_gene: TRBJ2-3
len: 14
abundance: NA
CDR3nt: TGTGCCAGCAGCCCCCCCTTGGACAGGGGAACGCAGTATTTT
CDR3aa: CASSPPLDRGTQYF

d_gene: NA
v_gene: TRBV4-1
j_gene: TRBJ2-5
len: 16
abundance: once
CDR3nt: TGCGCCAGCAGCCATCCTGCACAGGGCCTGGAAGAGACCCAGTACTTC
CDR3aa: CASSHPAQGLEETQYF

d_gene: TRBD1
v_gene: TRBV5-1
j_gene: TRBJ1-2
len: 13
abundance: NA
CDR3nt: TGCGCCAGCAGCTTGGACAGGGGGCCTGGCTACACCTTC
CDR3aa: CASSLDRGPGYTF

d_gene: NA
v_gene: TRBV6-6
j_gene: TRBJ1-1
len: 11
abundance: NA
CDR3nt: TGTGCCAGCAGTTCAGAGGTCGGTGCTTTCTTT
CDR3aa: CASSSEVGAFF

d_gene: NA
v_gene: TRBV6-5
j_gene: TRBJ1-2
len: 14
abundance: once
CDR3nt: TGTGCCAGCAGAGCACCCTTGGCCTTGGATGGCTACACCTTC
CDR3aa: CASRAPLALDGYTF

d_gene: NA
v_gene: TRBV11-2
j_gene: TRBJ2-1
len: 11
abundance: NA
CDR3nt: TGTGCCAGCAGCCCTATCGATGAGCAGTTCTTC
CDR3aa: CASSPIDEQFF

d_gene: TRBD2
v_gene: TRBV9
j_gene: TRBJ2-1
len: 15
abundance: NA
CDR3nt: TGTGCCAGCAGCGTCACTAGCGCCTCCTACAATGAGCAGTTCTTC
CDR3aa: CASSVTSASYNEQFF

d_gene: TRBD2
v_gene: TRBV28
j_gene: TRBJ2-1
len: 20
abundance: NA
CDR3nt: TGTGCCAGCAGCTCCCCGGCGGCGGATCCGGCGGGAGGAACCTACAATGAGCAGTTCTTC
CDR3aa: CASSSPAADPAGGTYNEQFF

d_gene: NA
v_gene: TRBV7-3
j_gene: TRBJ2-1
len: 13
abundance: NA
CDR3nt: TGTGCCAGCAGCTTAAATACGCAGAGTGAGCAGTTCTTC
CDR3aa: CASSLNTQSEQFF

d_gene: NA
v_gene: TRBV5-1
j_gene: TRBJ2-7
len: 15
abundance: once
CDR3nt: TGCGCCAGCAGCCCACTGAGGAGCGGGCACTACGAGCAGTACTTC
CDR3aa: CASSPLRSGHYEQYF

d_gene: NA
v_gene: TRBV19
j_gene: TRBJ1-5
len: 13
abundance: many
CDR3nt: TGTGCCAGTAGTACGATGGGCAATCAGCCCCAGCATTTT
CDR3aa: CASSTMGNQPQHF